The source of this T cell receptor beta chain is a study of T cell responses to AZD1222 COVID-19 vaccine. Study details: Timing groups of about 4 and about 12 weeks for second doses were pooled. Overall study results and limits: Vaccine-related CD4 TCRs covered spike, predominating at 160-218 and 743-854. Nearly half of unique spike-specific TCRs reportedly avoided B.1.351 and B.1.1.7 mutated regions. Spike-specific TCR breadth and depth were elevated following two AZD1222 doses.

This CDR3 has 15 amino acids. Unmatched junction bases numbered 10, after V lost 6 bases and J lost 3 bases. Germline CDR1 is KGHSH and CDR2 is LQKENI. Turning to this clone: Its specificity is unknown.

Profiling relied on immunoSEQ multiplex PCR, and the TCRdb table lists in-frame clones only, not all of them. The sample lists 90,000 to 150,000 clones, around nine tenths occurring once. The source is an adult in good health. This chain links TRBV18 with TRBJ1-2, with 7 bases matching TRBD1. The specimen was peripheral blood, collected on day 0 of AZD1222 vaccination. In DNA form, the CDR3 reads TGTGCCAGCTCTCATGAGGACAGGACGGACTATGGCTACACCTTC. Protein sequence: CASSHEDRTDYGYTF.